A single sample gave rise to the 10 T cell receptor beta chains below, sequenced in a study of cytomegalovirus exposure and HLA in healthy donors. Primers included in the PCR were 60 Vbeta and 13 Jbeta primers. The data were produced by immunoSEQ multiplex PCR, yet TCRdb's version contains in-frame clones alone and is incomplete. The sample has 75,000 to 95,000 clones, and its top ten clones hold over 1.2%. The material sequenced was PBMCs. These receptors were taken from a woman aged 60-75 years in good health and CMV-seronegative.

The CDR3 loop is CASSYRPDRGNQPQHF. CDR3 in DNA: TGTGCCAGCAGTTACCGGCCGGACAGGGGTAATCAGCCCCAGCATTTT. The genes are TRBV6-5 and TRBJ1-5; 9 bases line up with TRBD1. CDR1 MNHEY and CDR2 SVGAGI come from the germline V gene. The CDR3 covers 16 residues. V gave up 2 bases and J gave up 4 bases; unmatched junction bases: 6.

V is TRBV7-2 and J is TRBJ1-2; D possibly corresponds to TRBD1 (6 bases). CDR1 and CDR2 from the germline V gene are SGHTA and FQGNSA. Trimming cost V 5 bases and J 4 bases, with 11 bases left between them. The CDR3 is made up of 13 amino acids. CDR3 coding DNA: TGTGCCAGCAGCCCGACAGGAATCTATGGCTACACCTTC. Encoded protein: CASSPTGIYGYTF.

The chain recombines TRBV27 with TRBJ1-1; D remains ambiguous. Per germline, CDR1 MNHEY and CDR2 SMNVEV (reference sequence). The CDR3 sequence is 13 residues long. V was cut by 5 bases and J by 0 bases, with 7 bases left in between. Here the CDR3 reads CASSPVMNTEAFF. For the CDR3, the DNA is TGTGCCAGCAGTCCAGTCATGAACACTGAAGCTTTCTTT.

This sequence joins TRBV7-9 and TRBJ1-4; 10 positions agree with TRBD1. With 6 bases clipped from V and 8 bases from J, the junction kept 9 bases outside the gene matches. The CDR3 has 15 residues. CDR1 and CDR2 (germline): SEHNR, FQNEAQ (reference sequence). As DNA, the CDR3 is TGTGCCAGCAGGGTTCGGACAGGGGGACAGGAAAAACTGTTTTTT. It specifies CASRVRTGGQEKLFF.

The chain carries TRBV5-4 and TRBJ2-7; possible D gene TRBD2, 6 bases. This CDR3 contains 16 residues. Germline CDR1 SGHNT, CDR2 YYREEE (reference sequence). V dropped 0 bases and J dropped 0 bases, with 13 bases sitting between them. CDR3 amino acids: CASSLVTGEASYEQYF. CDR3 in DNA: TGTGCCAGCAGCTTGGTCACGGGGGAGGCCTCCTACGAGCAGTACTTC.

The CDR3 region has the DNA TGTGCCAGCAGCCCGCTAGCGGGAGGTAGAAATGAGCAGTTCTTC. Translating gives CASSPLAGGRNEQFF. The V and J genes are TRBV7-6 and TRBJ2-1; 11 bases map to TRBD2. V trimming: 5 bases; J trimming: 7 bases; junction bases outside the gene matches: 7. The CDR3 has 15 residues. The germline gives CDR1 SGHVS, CDR2 FNYEAQ.

The chain is built from TRBV4-1 and TRBJ2-1; D gene ambiguous. From germline, CDR1 is MGHRA and CDR2 YSYEKL. Between the trimmed V and J ends, which lost 0 bases and 8 bases, there was a span of 20 bases. This CDR3 is built from 17 residues. The CDR3 here is CASSQDFDGYPQDEQFF. CDR3 in DNA: TGCGCCAGCAGCCAAGATTTTGACGGTTATCCTCAGGATGAGCAGTTCTTC.

The chain links TRBV6-1 to TRBJ1-2, with D perhaps matching TRBD1 (5 bases). V was cut by 3 bases and J by 2 bases, with 28 bases left in between. The CDR3 loop spans 20 amino acids. Germline V lookup: CDR1 MNHNS, CDR2 SASEGT. The CDR3 sequence is CASSDFGTGGIYPGNYGYTF. CDR3 coding DNA: TGTGCCAGCAGTGATTTCGGGACTGGCGGGATCTACCCTGGGAACTATGGCTACACCTTC.

The V call is TRBV27, the J call TRBJ1-1; no clear D gene. Germline V lookup: CDR1 MNHEY, CDR2 SMNVEV (reference sequence). The V gene lost 8 bases and the J gene lost 1 base, with 11 bases spanning the gap. The CDR3 covers 13 residues. The CDR3 nucleotides read TGTGCCAGCGGTGAGACAAGGAACACTGAAGCTTTCTTT. Translation: CASGETRNTEAFF.

The chain has TRBV21-1 and TRBJ2-1; TRBD1 reflects the table's D call only, with no check against the DNA. TRBV21-1 is described as a pseudogene. CDR3 length equals 16 residues. The CDR3 sequence: CASSKGQGSSYNEQFF. CDR3 in DNA: TGTGCCAGCAGCAAAGGACAGGGGAGCTCCTACAATGAGCAGTTCTTC.